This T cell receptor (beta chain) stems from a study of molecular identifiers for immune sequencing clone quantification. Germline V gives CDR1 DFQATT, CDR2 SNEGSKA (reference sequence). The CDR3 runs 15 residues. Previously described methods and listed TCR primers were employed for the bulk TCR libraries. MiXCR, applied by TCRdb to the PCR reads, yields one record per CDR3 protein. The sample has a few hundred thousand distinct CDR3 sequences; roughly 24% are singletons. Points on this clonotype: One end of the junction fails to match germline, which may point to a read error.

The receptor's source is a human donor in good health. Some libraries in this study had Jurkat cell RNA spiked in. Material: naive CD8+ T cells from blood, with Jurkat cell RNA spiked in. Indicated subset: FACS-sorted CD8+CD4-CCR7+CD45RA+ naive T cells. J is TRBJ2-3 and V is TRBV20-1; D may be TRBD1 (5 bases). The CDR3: CSARDLDQLTGTQYF. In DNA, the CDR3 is TGCAGTGCTAGAGACCTGGACCAACTCACAGGTACGCAGTATTTT.